These 17 T cell receptor beta chains were sequenced from one sample in a study of T cell changes during pregnancy in multiple sclerosis. Clones were sequenced by immunoSEQ multiplex PCR, and TCRdb holds only the in-frame ones, with some missing. Of 100,000 or so clones in the sample, just over 90% were seen once. Here the sequenced sample was peripheral blood, taken after pregnancy. The receptors derive from a female donor with multiple sclerosis, enrolled in a pregnancy study.

This chain joins TRBV27 and TRBJ2-3, with D perhaps TRBD2 (5 bases). V was pared by 5 bases and J by 6 bases, with 6 bases between. Germline CDR1 MNHEY, CDR2 SMNVEV (reference sequence). There are 11 residues in the CDR3. This CDR3 is CASSRGDTQYF. CDR3 nucleotides: TGTGCCAGCAGTAGAGGGGATACGCAGTATTTT.

The V gene is TRBV4-2, the J gene TRBJ1-5; D call uncertain. Germline lookup yields CDR1 LGHNA and CDR2 YNFKEQ. CDR3 length: 16 amino acids. Trimming stripped 1 base from V and 2 bases from J, with 12 bases between. CDR3 residues: CASSQGVSGGNQPQHF. In DNA, the CDR3 is TGTGCCAGCAGCCAAGGAGTCTCAGGTGGCAATCAGCCCCAGCATTTT.

V and J are TRBV19 and TRBJ1-2; 8 bases agree with TRBD1. Germline V gene sequence: CDR1 LNHDA, CDR2 SQIVND (reference sequence). The CDR3 totals 14 residues. V lost 4 bases to trimming and J lost 1 base; unmatched junction nucleotides: 2. The CDR3 region is CASSTTGVNYGYTF. In DNA, the CDR3 is TGTGCCAGTAGTACGACAGGGGTTAACTATGGCTACACCTTC.

The rearrangement uses TRBV30 and TRBJ2-7; 8 bases align to TRBD2. The ends lost 4 bases at V and 6 bases at J; junction bases unmatched: 8. The V gene's germline CDR1 is GTSNPN and CDR2 SVGIG (reference sequence). This CDR3 is built from 13 residues. The DNA of the CDR3 is TGTGCCTGGACGACGGGGGGGCCGCTCGAGCAGTACTTC. This gives the protein CAWTTGGPLEQYF.

The chain couples TRBV9 to TRBJ2-3, with 11 bases lining up with TRBD2. The CDR3 has 17 amino acids. The germline V gene has CDR1 SGDLS and CDR2 YYNGEE. V shed 0 bases, J shed 5 bases, and the junction held 8 bases outside the gene matches. CDR3 residues: CASSVDPSGGQVDTQYF. In DNA, the CDR3 is TGTGCCAGCAGCGTAGATCCTAGCGGGGGGCAGGTAGATACGCAGTATTTT.

The chain uses TRBV4-1 and TRBJ1-2; the D gene is possibly TRBD1 (5 bases). The germline V and J ends were trimmed by 1 base and 5 bases, with 11 bases remaining between them. Germline CDR1 is MGHRA and CDR2 is YSYEKL. This CDR3 contains 14 residues. CDR3 sequence: CASSQVWGEYGYTF. CDR3 sequence (DNA): TGCGCCAGCAGCCAAGTATGGGGGGAATATGGCTACACCTTC.

V is TRBV19 and J is TRBJ2-7; tentative D call: TRBD1 (6 bases). CDR1 and CDR2 (germline): LNHDA, SQIVND (reference sequence). This CDR3 has 15 amino acids. V shed 6 bases and J shed 5 bases, with 20 bases lying between them. The CDR3 coding sequence is TGTGCCAGTAGGAAGAACTCCAGGGGTAGCGACGAGCAGTACTTC. Translating gives CASRKNSRGSDEQYF.

The chain is built from TRBV27 and TRBJ2-2, with a possible D match to TRBD2 (5 bases). V was pared by 3 bases and J by 3 bases, with 8 bases between. CDR3 size: 14 residues. The V gene's germline CDR1 is MNHEY and CDR2 SMNVEV (reference sequence). The CDR3: CASSFAGYTGELFF. Written as DNA, the CDR3 is TGTGCCAGCAGTTTCGCGGGCTACACCGGGGAGCTGTTTTTT.

This sequence joins TRBV11-1 and TRBJ1-2; D gene unclear. The V and J ends lost 5 bases and 4 bases respectively, with 17 bases between them. Germline assignment: CDR1 SGHAT and CDR2 FQDESV (reference sequence). This CDR3 comprises 15 residues. CDR3 sequence (DNA): TGTGCCAGCAGCCCCAAAAGGTCGGAGTTCTATGGCTACACCTTC. This codes for CASSPKRSEFYGYTF.

Comment on this clone: Mismatch with germline at one junction end may stem from a read error. This CDR3 reads CASSEVGRGGEQFF. The CDR3 coding sequence is TGTGCCAGCAGCGAAGTTGGTAGAGGGGGTGAGCAGTTCTTC. This sequence joins TRBV2 and TRBJ2-1; a possible D gene is TRBD1 (6 bases). CDR1 and CDR2 from the germline V gene are SNHLY and FYNNEI. This CDR3 contains 14 residues.

V gene TRBV27 combines with J gene TRBJ1-4, with D unclear. CDR1 and CDR2 from the germline V gene are MNHEY and SMNVEV (reference sequence). V lost 5 bases and J lost 4, with 8 bases in between. The CDR3 loop spans 13 amino acids. The CDR3 DNA reads TGTGCCAGCAGTCTACAGCTTAATGAAAAACTGTTTTTT. Its translation: CASSLQLNEKLFF. The full variable domain, rest sourced from reference TRBV27 and TRBJ1-4, is EAQVTQNPRYLITVTGKKLTVTCSQNMNHEYMSWYRQDPGLGLRQIYYSMNVEVTDKGDVPEGYKVSRKEKRNFPLILESPSPNQTSLYFCASSLQLNEKLFFGSGTQLSVL.

This clone was counted a few times. The V gene is TRBV25-1, the J gene TRBJ1-6, with a tentative D call TRBD1 (6 bases). The CDR3 loop spans 18 amino acids. V dropped 3 bases and J dropped 0 bases, with 15 bases sitting between them. The germline gives CDR1 MGHDK, CDR2 SYGVNS. The DNA of the CDR3 is TGTGCCAGCAGTGAGGAGACAGGCCCGAGCTCCTATAATTCACCCCTCCACTTT. Its protein is CASSEETGPSSYNSPLHF.

The genes are TRBV6-5 and TRBJ1-3, with D perhaps matching TRBD1 (6 bases). This CDR3 contains 13 residues. Germline V gives CDR1 MNHEY, CDR2 SVGAGI. The V gene lost 5 bases and the J gene lost 3 bases, with 8 bases spanning the gap. CDR3 coding DNA: TGTGCCAGCAGTGAGACAGGTGGAAACACCATATATTTT. Its translation is CASSETGGNTIYF.

The chain is built from TRBV7-8 and TRBJ2-7; TRBD1 matches at 7 bases. Germline V lookup: CDR1 SGHVS, CDR2 FQNEAQ. The junction had 16 bases not matched to a gene; V was cut back by 2 bases and J by 6 bases. The CDR3 runs to 17 residues. CDR3 region: CASSLSNPTGTLGEQYF. DNA for the CDR3: TGTGCCAGCAGCTTATCGAACCCGACAGGGACGTTGGGCGAGCAGTACTTC.

V and J are TRBV19 and TRBJ2-3; TRBD2 agrees at 11 bases. The CDR3 sequence is 15 residues long. J was trimmed by 7 bases and V by 2 bases; bases with no gene match: 5. Germline V gene data show CDR1 as LNHDA and CDR2 as SQIVND (reference sequence). CDR3 protein: CASSIKASGGHTQYF. The CDR3 region has the DNA TGTGCCAGTAGTATAAAGGCTAGCGGGGGGCATACGCAGTATTTT. The variable domain in full, completed from reference TRBV19 and TRBJ2-3, reads DGGITQSPKYLFRKEGQNVTLSCEQNLNHDAMYWYRQDPGQGLRLIYYSQIVNDFQKGDIAEGYSVSREKKESFPLTVTSAQKNPTAFYLCASSIKASGGHTQYFGPGTRLTVL.

This chain uses TRBV5-1 with TRBJ1-3; no reliable D call. Looked up from germline, CDR1 is SGHRS and CDR2 is YFSETQ. V lost 5 bases to trimming and J lost 0 bases, with 9 bases between them. CDR3 length: 14 amino acids. Here the CDR3 reads CASSSGFSGNTIYF. CDR3 nucleotides: TGCGCCAGCAGTTCGGGGTTCTCTGGAAACACCATATATTTT.

The V call is TRBV11-2, the J call TRBJ2-7; 10 bases match TRBD1. Germline V gives CDR1 SGHAT, CDR2 FQNNGV. The CDR3 is made up of 14 amino acids. Unmatched junction bases numbered 7, after V lost 5 bases and J lost 6 bases. CDR3 in amino acids: CASSRDRGTGEQYF. The CDR3, as DNA: TGTGCCAGCAGCCGGGACAGGGGAACGGGCGAGCAGTACTTC.